This T cell receptor (beta chain) comes out of a study of human T cells and chemical hapten exposure. As for the study in general: Sensitization was performed using 2% DPC on a roughly 2 cm by roughly 2 cm upper inner arm skin site. Minor volume differences among pooled libraries chiefly drove per-sample TCR yield variation. Study-level findings and limits: TCRs exceeding a frequency of 1 in 1000 stayed unchanged under DPC sensitization.

Sample time point: pre-sensitization, week 0. Treatment indicated: therapeutic diphenylcyclopropenone sensitization with weekly scalp DPC. Non-pregnant alopecia patients aged 18 to 70, suitable for DPC therapy. This clonotype appeared many times. The antigen is not known. This CDR3 comprises 18 residues. Trimming took 0 bases from V and 0 from J, leaving 15 bases between them. Germline values: CDR1 MNHEY, CDR2 SVGAGI. Via MiXCR, TCRdb re-called the RACE reads, giving one row per CDR3 protein. The sample includes under 110,000 distinct CDR3 sequences, approximately 12% of them seen just once. J is TRBJ1-3 and V is TRBV6-5; D call uncertain. The source material was whole blood, sampled in connection with sensitization to the hapten diphenylcyclopropenone (DPC). The receptor comes from a woman in her 50s with alopecia areata. Some clones in this sample may be carry-over from other donors' samples. This chain's CDR3 is CASSYSRTLTHSGNTIYF. The CDR3 DNA is TGTGCCAGCAGTTACTCGAGGACGCTTACTCACTCTGGAAACACCATATATTTT.